Listed below are T cell receptor beta chains from one sample, sequenced in a study of CD4 T cells in relation to SARS-CoV-2 and coronaviruses. Clones were read by immunoSEQ multiplex PCR, and TCRdb kept only the in-frame ones, dropping some. This sample has about 59,000 clones; 86% occur once, and the top ten carry roughly 1.4%. Sequencing input: memory CD4+ T cells from PBMCs. The receptor source for this set is a human donor in good health. Each CDR3 is given with its conserved first and last residue. Each record gives: CDR3 DNA, CDR3 protein, J gene, D gene, clone size, V gene. The D gene is left open where the match is weak. Clone size, where shown, is once, few, many, or a class for clones that have expanded.

CDR3 DNA: TGTGCCAGCAGTGAAACCGGGACAGGGGCCGAGCAGTACTTC
CDR3 protein: CASSETGTGAEQYF
J gene: TRBJ2-7
D gene: TRBD1
clone size: -
V gene: TRBV6-1

CDR3 DNA: TGTGCCAGCAGCGGAGAGGACAGACCCTACAATGAGCAGTTCTTC
CDR3 protein: CASSGEDRPYNEQFF
J gene: TRBJ2-1
D gene: -
clone size: -
V gene: TRBV9

CDR3 DNA: TGTGCCACCAGTGATTCACAGGGTGGGGAAAAGACCCAGTACTTC
CDR3 protein: CATSDSQGGEKTQYF
J gene: TRBJ2-5
D gene: -
clone size: -
V gene: TRBV24-1

CDR3 DNA: TGCGCCAGCAGCGAGACAGGGAACTATGGCTACACCTTC
CDR3 protein: CASSETGNYGYTF
J gene: TRBJ1-2
D gene: TRBD1
clone size: few
V gene: TRBV5-1

CDR3 DNA: TGTGCCAGCAGTTGGACTAGCGGGAGGGCCAGGTGGTACAATGAGCAGTTCTTC
CDR3 protein: CASSWTSGRARWYNEQFF
J gene: TRBJ2-1
D gene: -
clone size: -
V gene: TRBV21-1

CDR3 DNA: TGTGCCATCAGTCAGAGAGAAGAGACCCAGTACTTC
CDR3 protein: CAISQREETQYF
J gene: TRBJ2-5
D gene: -
clone size: -
V gene: TRBV10-3

CDR3 DNA: TGTGCCAGCCGATTGCAACCGGGACAACGAACAGGGGAGCAGTTCTTC
CDR3 protein: CASRLQPGQRTGEQFF
J gene: TRBJ2-1
D gene: -
clone size: -
V gene: TRBV5-5

CDR3 DNA: TGTGCCAGTAGAAGTGGTCCAGGGGGGAATCAGCCCCAGCATTTT
CDR3 protein: CASRSGPGGNQPQHF
J gene: TRBJ1-5
D gene: TRBD1
clone size: -
V gene: TRBV19

CDR3 DNA: TGTGCCAGCTCCCTACAGGGGCCAGGGAACACCGGGGAGCTGTTTTTT
CDR3 protein: CASSLQGPGNTGELFF
J gene: TRBJ2-2
D gene: TRBD1
clone size: -
V gene: TRBV18

CDR3 DNA: TGTGCCAGCAGTTTATCATATCCAGGGACGTTGGGCAATCAGCCCCAGCATTTT
CDR3 protein: CASSLSYPGTLGNQPQHF
J gene: TRBJ1-5
D gene: -
clone size: -
V gene: TRBV28

CDR3 DNA: TGTGCCAGCAGCCAAGTCCAAGAGACCCAGTACTTC
CDR3 protein: CASSQVQETQYF
J gene: TRBJ2-5
D gene: -
clone size: -
V gene: TRBV3-1/TRBV3-2

CDR3 DNA: TGCAGTTCCTTGTATTCGGCTGGCTACACCTTC
CDR3 protein: CSSLYSAGYTF
J gene: TRBJ1-2
D gene: -
clone size: -
V gene: TRBV20-1

CDR3 DNA: TGTGCCAGCAGCCCCATAGGCTCCGACAATGAGCAGTTCTTC
CDR3 protein: CASSPIGSDNEQFF
J gene: TRBJ2-1
D gene: -
clone size: -
V gene: TRBV11-2

CDR3 DNA: TGTGCCAGCAGTGCGCCGACGGTAACGTCCTACGAGCAGTACTTC
CDR3 protein: CASSAPTVTSYEQYF
J gene: TRBJ2-7
D gene: -
clone size: -
V gene: TRBV2

CDR3 DNA: TGTGCCACCAGCAGAGATTTCAGCGGCCAAGAGACCCAGTACTTC
CDR3 protein: CATSRDFSGQETQYF
J gene: TRBJ2-5
D gene: -
clone size: -
V gene: TRBV15

CDR3 DNA: TGTGCCAGTAAACCCCGGGGCTACAATGAGCAGTTCTTC
CDR3 protein: CASKPRGYNEQFF
J gene: TRBJ2-1
D gene: -
clone size: -
V gene: TRBV19

CDR3 DNA: TGTGCCAGCAGCCCGACAAGGAACACTGAAGCTTTCTTT
CDR3 protein: CASSPTRNTEAFF
J gene: TRBJ1-1
D gene: -
clone size: -
V gene: TRBV28

CDR3 DNA: TGTGCCAGCAGTTTATCCACAGGGGGCTCCGAGCAGTACTTC
CDR3 protein: CASSLSTGGSEQYF
J gene: TRBJ2-7
D gene: TRBD1
clone size: -
V gene: TRBV27

CDR3 DNA: TGCGCCAGCAGCCGGGAGGGGGGAACCGGGGAGCTGTTTTTT
CDR3 protein: CASSREGGTGELFF
J gene: TRBJ2-2
D gene: TRBD2
clone size: -
V gene: TRBV5-1

CDR3 DNA: TGTGCCAGCAGTGAAGCGCAAGGGATTCTGCGGCAGGGGAGCGCTGAAGCTTTCTTT
CDR3 protein: CASSEAQGILRQGSAEAFF
J gene: TRBJ1-1
D gene: -
clone size: once
V gene: TRBV2

CDR3 DNA: TGTGCCAGCAGCACGGGACAGGGGATGGGAGGCTACACCTTC
CDR3 protein: CASSTGQGMGGYTF
J gene: TRBJ1-2
D gene: TRBD1
clone size: -
V gene: TRBV5-4

CDR3 DNA: TGTGCCAGCAGTTACAGACCTACAAACATTCAGTACTTC
CDR3 protein: CASSYRPTNIQYF
J gene: TRBJ2-4
D gene: -
clone size: -
V gene: TRBV6-5

CDR3 DNA: TGTGCCAGCAGCTCCCCACAAGAGCAGTACTTC
CDR3 protein: CASSSPQEQYF
J gene: TRBJ2-7
D gene: -
clone size: -
V gene: TRBV5-4

CDR3 DNA: TGTGCCAGCTCACCGACGTCCCCGACGGCCTACGAGCAGTACTTC
CDR3 protein: CASSPTSPTAYEQYF
J gene: TRBJ2-7
D gene: -
clone size: -
V gene: TRBV18

CDR3 DNA: TGTGCCAGCAGTCCGCTGGGACAGGGCTCTGAGCAGTTCTTC
CDR3 protein: CASSPLGQGSEQFF
J gene: TRBJ2-1
D gene: TRBD1
clone size: -
V gene: TRBV27

CDR3 DNA: TGTGCCAGTAGTACCCGGGACAGGGCCTATGGCTACACCTTC
CDR3 protein: CASSTRDRAYGYTF
J gene: TRBJ1-2
D gene: TRBD1
clone size: -
V gene: TRBV19

CDR3 DNA: TGTGCCAGCAGCCGGGACAAGGGGGTAAACACCATATATTTT
CDR3 protein: CASSRDKGVNTIYF
J gene: TRBJ1-3
D gene: -
clone size: -
V gene: TRBV5-6

CDR3 DNA: TGTGCCAGCAGCTTAGGGCGAGGGGGGGGTACCTACGAGCAGTACTTC
CDR3 protein: CASSLGRGGGTYEQYF
J gene: TRBJ2-7
D gene: -
clone size: -
V gene: TRBV11-2

CDR3 DNA: TGTGCCAGCAGTGAACTTTCTTCAGGTTCTAATGAAAAACTGTTTTTT
CDR3 protein: CASSELSSGSNEKLFF
J gene: TRBJ1-4
D gene: -
clone size: -
V gene: TRBV6-1

CDR3 DNA: TGTGCCAGCTCACCATCCTGGGGGCGGCAAGAGACCCAGTACTTC
CDR3 protein: CASSPSWGRQETQYF
J gene: TRBJ2-5
D gene: -
clone size: -
V gene: TRBV18

CDR3 DNA: TGCGCCAGCAGCTTGGACAGGGGGATGCTTAGCACCGGGGAGCTGTTTTTT
CDR3 protein: CASSLDRGMLSTGELFF
J gene: TRBJ2-2
D gene: TRBD1
clone size: -
V gene: TRBV5-1

CDR3 DNA: TGTGCCAGCAGTTACTCGCCGACTAGCGGCCTCTACAATGAGCAGTTCTTC
CDR3 protein: CASSYSPTSGLYNEQFF
J gene: TRBJ2-1
D gene: TRBD2
clone size: -
V gene: TRBV6-2/TRBV6-3

CDR3 DNA: TGTGCCAGCAGCGGGAGGTGGGCTAGCGGGAGTTCCCAAGAGACCCAGTACTTC
CDR3 protein: CASSGRWASGSSQETQYF
J gene: TRBJ2-5
D gene: TRBD2
clone size: -
V gene: TRBV7-2

CDR3 DNA: TGTGCCAGCAGCTCCGGACCTGCTCCCTACGAGCAGTACTTC
CDR3 protein: CASSSGPAPYEQYF
J gene: TRBJ2-7
D gene: -
clone size: -
V gene: TRBV7-3

CDR3 DNA: TGTGCCAGCAGAGAGTTCGGGACAGCCTCCTACGAGCAGTACTTC
CDR3 protein: CASREFGTASYEQYF
J gene: TRBJ2-7
D gene: TRBD1
clone size: -
V gene: TRBV6-5

CDR3 DNA: TGTGCCAGCAGCACACCTAGGGAGATCAATCAGCCCCAGCATTTT
CDR3 protein: CASSTPREINQPQHF
J gene: TRBJ1-5
D gene: -
clone size: -
V gene: TRBV27

CDR3 DNA: TGTGCCAGCAGCCGTGTAGGGAGACAGAGCGAGCAGTACTTC
CDR3 protein: CASSRVGRQSEQYF
J gene: TRBJ2-7
D gene: -
clone size: once
V gene: TRBV2

CDR3 DNA: TGTGCCAGCAGTTTAAAGGGCAACACCATATATTTT
CDR3 protein: CASSLKGNTIYF
J gene: TRBJ1-3
D gene: -
clone size: -
V gene: TRBV12-3/TRBV12-4

CDR3 DNA: TGTGCCAGCGGACTCGGGACTAGCGGGAGAAGGGAGCAGTTCTTC
CDR3 protein: CASGLGTSGRREQFF
J gene: TRBJ2-1
D gene: TRBD2
clone size: -
V gene: TRBV28

CDR3 DNA: TGTGCCAGCAGCCCTTTTGCGGGAGGGCAGGTTAGTGAGCAGTTCTTC
CDR3 protein: CASSPFAGGQVSEQFF
J gene: TRBJ2-1
D gene: TRBD2
clone size: -
V gene: TRBV3-1/TRBV3-2

CDR3 DNA: TGTGCCAGCAGCGTAAGTTGGGACTCCTACGAGCAGTACTTC
CDR3 protein: CASSVSWDSYEQYF
J gene: TRBJ2-7
D gene: -
clone size: -
V gene: TRBV9

CDR3 DNA: TGTGCCACCAGTGGTGAGTCGGACTCTGGGGCCAACGTCCTGACTTTC
CDR3 protein: CATSGESDSGANVLTF
J gene: TRBJ2-6
D gene: -
clone size: -
V gene: TRBV24-1

CDR3 DNA: TGTGCCAGCAGCAGAGGGACGTACGAGCAGTACTTC
CDR3 protein: CASSRGTYEQYF
J gene: TRBJ2-7
D gene: -
clone size: -
V gene: TRBV14

CDR3 DNA: TGTGCCAGCAGCCAGATGACAGGCTCTGGAAACACCATATATTTT
CDR3 protein: CASSQMTGSGNTIYF
J gene: TRBJ1-3
D gene: -
clone size: -
V gene: TRBV3-1/TRBV3-2

CDR3 DNA: TGTGCCAGCAGTATAACTAGCGGGGTGTACAATGAGCAGTTCTTC
CDR3 protein: CASSITSGVYNEQFF
J gene: TRBJ2-1
D gene: TRBD2
clone size: -
V gene: TRBV6-6

CDR3 DNA: TGTGCCAGCAGCAAGACAGAACCCTATGGCTACACCTTC
CDR3 protein: CASSKTEPYGYTF
J gene: TRBJ1-2
D gene: -
clone size: once
V gene: TRBV9

CDR3 DNA: TGTGCCAGTAGTCCGAGCAAGAATGAGCAGTTCTTC
CDR3 protein: CASSPSKNEQFF
J gene: TRBJ2-1
D gene: -
clone size: once
V gene: TRBV19

CDR3 DNA: TGTGCCAGTAGTATAGTCCTAGCGGGAGCGACAGATACGCAGTATTTT
CDR3 protein: CASSIVLAGATDTQYF
J gene: TRBJ2-3
D gene: TRBD2
clone size: -
V gene: TRBV19

CDR3 DNA: TGTGCCAGCAGTTACTCATCCAGGGGCGATCAGCCCCAGCATTTT
CDR3 protein: CASSYSSRGDQPQHF
J gene: TRBJ1-5
D gene: -
clone size: -
V gene: TRBV6-2/TRBV6-3

CDR3 DNA: TGTGCCAGCAGCCAAGTTTCGGGGGCGGGTTACGAGCAGTACTTC
CDR3 protein: CASSQVSGAGYEQYF
J gene: TRBJ2-7
D gene: -
clone size: -
V gene: TRBV3-1/TRBV3-2

CDR3 DNA: TGTGCCAGCAGCCGGGGGGCCGGTTATTCACCCCTCCACTTT
CDR3 protein: CASSRGAGYSPLHF
J gene: TRBJ1-6
D gene: -
clone size: -
V gene: TRBV7-9

CDR3 DNA: TGTGCCAGCAGGTCCGTGGATACGCAGTATTTT
CDR3 protein: CASRSVDTQYF
J gene: TRBJ2-3
D gene: -
clone size: once
V gene: TRBV2